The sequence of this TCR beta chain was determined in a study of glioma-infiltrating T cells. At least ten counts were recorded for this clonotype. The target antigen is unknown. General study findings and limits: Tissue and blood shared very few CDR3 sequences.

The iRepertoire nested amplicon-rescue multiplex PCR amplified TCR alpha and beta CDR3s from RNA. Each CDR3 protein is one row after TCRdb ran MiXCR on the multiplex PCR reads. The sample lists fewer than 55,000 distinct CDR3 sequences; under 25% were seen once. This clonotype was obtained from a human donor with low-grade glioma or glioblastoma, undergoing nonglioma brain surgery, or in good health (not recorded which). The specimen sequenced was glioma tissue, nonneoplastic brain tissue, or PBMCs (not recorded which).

CDR3 region: CASSLSRGSGEQYF. The CDR3 DNA is TGTGCCAGCAGTTTATCCAGGGGGAGCGGCGAGCAGTACTTC. This chain links TRBV27 with TRBJ2-7; 7 bases are shared with TRBD1. This CDR3 region has 14 residues. CDR1 and CDR2 (germline): MNHEY, SMNVEV (reference sequence). V was pared by 0 bases and J by 6 bases, with 5 bases of the junction left unmatched.